This T cell receptor beta chain was documented in a study of shared clonotypes between healthy human individuals. This CDR3 region has 18 residues. With 6 bases removed from V and 0 bases from J, the gap between germline ends came to 21 bases. Germline lookup yields CDR1 MDHEN and CDR2 SYDVKM. Study-wide findings and caveats: The donor pool, a small one, limited the genetic and exposure-history diversity represented. Tissue TCR repertoires likely differ from these blood-only repertoires. Clonotypes that were shared across a few donors made up 4.5% to 5% of naive CD4 clonotypes.

An assay was performed, and its level was deep. Data came from immunoSEQ multiplex PCR; TCRdb stores just in-frame clones and leaves some out. The table has 2 million to 2.5 million clones, roughly 93% seen once. Remarks on this clone: Antigen specificity is unknown.

This chain links TRBV28 with TRBJ1-3, with D hard to call. Material for sequencing was naive CD4+ T cells from PBMCs. Indicated subset: CD45RA+ positively selected. This receptor was taken from a man in his late teens or twenties in good health. Some clones in this sample may be carry-over from other donors' samples. CDR3 protein: CASRPPPTQLGSGNTIYF. As DNA, the CDR3 is TGTGCCAGCAGACCTCCCCCCACGCAACTCGGCTCTGGAAACACCATATATTTT.